The 9 T cell receptor beta chains given below trace back to one sample, sequenced in a study of cytomegalovirus exposure and HLA in healthy donors. The PCR ran on 60 Vbeta and 13 Jbeta primers. Method: immunoSEQ multiplex PCR; TCRdb's copy keeps in-frame clones and lacks some. The sample shows some 270,000 clones, around nine tenths of them seen only once. The material sequenced was PBMCs. The receptors were sampled from a girl aged 2-9 years in good health and CMV-seronegative.

This clone has only one observation. J is TRBJ2-7 and V is TRBV4-1; weak D call: TRBD2 (5 bases). The germline V and J ends were trimmed by 4 bases and 7 bases, with 20 bases remaining between them. Germline loops: CDR1 MGHRA, CDR2 YSYEKL. The CDR3 spans 15 residues. CDR3 sequence (DNA): TGCGCCAGCAGCCCCTCCGGTGGTCTACCGGGGGAGCAGTACTTC. Protein: CASSPSGGLPGEQYF.

The rearrangement links TRBV7-2 to TRBJ2-7; 15 bases map to TRBD2. V trimming: 5 bases; J trimming: 7 bases; junction bases outside the gene matches: 9. The CDR3 is made up of 16 amino acids. CDR1 is SGHTA, CDR2 FQGNSA, per germline. CDR3 DNA: TGTGCCAGCAGCCTGGATCGGACTAGCGGGAGGGCGGAGCAGTACTTC. Encoded protein: CASSLDRTSGRAEQYF.

The chain links TRBV20-1 to TRBJ2-7; 7 bases agree with TRBD2. CDR3 length equals 11 residues. The trim removed 6 bases at V and 3 bases at J, leaving 2 bases unmatched. CDR1 DFQATT and CDR2 SNEGSKA come from the germline V gene (reference sequence). The CDR3 sequence is CSAPSGYEQYF. The CDR3 region has the DNA TGCAGTGCGCCTAGCGGCTACGAGCAGTACTTC.

This clone was detected only once. Written as DNA, the CDR3 is TGTGCCAGCTCACCGCCCGGGGGGGCCGGGGAGCTGTTTTTT. This gives the protein CASSPPGGAGELFF. This chain joins TRBV18 and TRBJ2-2, with 8 positions matching TRBD2. The CDR3 is made up of 14 amino acids. Per germline, CDR1 KGHSH and CDR2 LQKENI. V was pared by 3 bases and J by 6 bases, with 3 bases of the junction left unmatched.

This clone was recorded a few times. The chain uses TRBV14 and TRBJ2-7; the D is unclear. Trimming took off 0 bases at V and 4 bases at J, with 4 bases between the two ends. The CDR3 spans 12 residues. The germline gives CDR1 SGHDN, CDR2 FVKESK. The CDR3 reads CASSQEEYEQYF. The CDR3 region has the DNA TGTGCCAGCAGCCAAGAAGAGTACGAGCAGTACTTC. The full variable domain, completed using reference TRBV14 and TRBJ2-7, is EAGVTQFPSHSVIEKGQTVTLRCDPISGHDNLYWYRRVMGKEIKFLLHFVKESKQDESGMPNNRFLAERTGGTYSTLKVQPAELEDSGVYFCASSQEEYEQYFGPGTRLTVT.

The genes are TRBV5-1 and TRBJ2-1; D gene ambiguous. V lost 0 bases and J 3 bases, leaving 13 bases between the germline ends. The CDR3 contains 16 residues. Germline V gene sequence: CDR1 SGHRS, CDR2 YFSETQ. The DNA of the CDR3 is TGCGCCAGCAGCTTGGAGCCAGGTGTTATCTACAATGAGCAGTTCTTC. Translating gives CASSLEPGVIYNEQFF.

The J gene is TRBJ2-3, the V gene TRBV7-2, with TRBD2 as a possible D gene (6 bases). Germline V gene lookup returns CDR1 SGHTA and CDR2 FQGNSA. The CDR3 covers 15 residues. Deletions cut 0 bases from V and 4 bases from J, with 11 bases between. The CDR3 sequence is CASSLAPGGSDTQYF. Here the CDR3 DNA reads TGTGCCAGCAGCTTAGCCCCTGGGGGGTCAGATACGCAGTATTTT.

This sequence joins TRBV4-1 and TRBJ2-5; TRBD1 matches at 9 bases. The CDR3 runs 15 residues. Trimming took 1 base from V and 2 from J; bases not matched to a gene: 2. The germline gives CDR1 MGHRA, CDR2 YSYEKL. The DNA for the CDR3 is TGCGCCAGCAGCCAAGGGGACAGGGTACAAGAGACCCAGTACTTC. It specifies CASSQGDRVQETQYF.

The chain carries TRBV10-3 and TRBJ1-1, with a possible D match to TRBD1 (5 bases). The CDR3 extends over 14 amino acids. Trimming cost V 3 bases and J 3 bases, with 11 bases left between them. The germline V gene encodes CDR1 ENHRY and CDR2 SYGVKD. This CDR3 is CAISEGQGHTEAFF. The DNA for the CDR3 is TGTGCCATCAGTGAAGGGCAGGGTCACACTGAAGCTTTCTTT.